The source of this TCR beta chain is a study of beta chain features in type 1 diabetes. Findings and caveats of the study: Across all four CD4+ subsets, people with type 1 diabetes showed modestly shorter TCRB CDR3s.

In this sample, this clone turned up a few times. Its antigen is undetermined. V was pared by 4 bases and J by 7 bases, with 14 bases between. The CDR3 consists of 13 residues. Germline loops: CDR1 SGHRS, CDR2 YFSETQ. Of the isolated RNA, all was reverse transcribed, and so the sequenced material was expressed TCRB transcripts. The table came from immunoSEQ multiplex PCR; TCRdb's copy has only in-frame clones and leaves some out. This table has about 620,000 clones, roughly a sixth appearing once. Sequencing used naive CD4+ T cells from blood. This receptor was obtained from a man between 18 and 35 years old in good health. V is TRBV5-1 and J is TRBJ1-1; no reliable D call. In DNA form, the CDR3 reads TGCGCCAGCAGCCTAGGTCCCGCCAGTGAAGCTTTCTTT. Translated, it gives CASSLGPASEAFF.